The 25 T cell receptor beta chains presented below share a single source sample, sequenced in a study of PD-1 blockade in classical Hodgkin lymphoma. Sequencing was performed with immunoSEQ multiplex PCR; in TCRdb, only in-frame clones are kept and a portion is missing. The sample records 23,000 or so clones, roughly 85% being singletons. Indicated time point: cycle 4 day 1 (C4D1), after about 6 weeks of nivolumab. Autologous stem cell transplantation was followed by relapse in every patient, and brentuximab vedotin exposure varied. The material sequenced was peripheral blood mononuclear cells (PBMCs), taken before the fourth cycle of nivolumab. These receptor sequences come from a human donor with classical Hodgkin lymphoma.

The chain recombines TRBV18 with TRBJ1-2; D perhaps matches TRBD1 (6 bases). The V end was cut by 3 bases, the J end by 4 bases, with 15 bases between. Germline V gives CDR1 KGHSH, CDR2 LQKENI. The CDR3 is 15 residues long. For the CDR3, the DNA is TGTGCCAGCTCACCGGAAACGGGACAACTCTATGGCTACACCTTC. Protein product: CASSPETGQLYGYTF.

The chain joins TRBV27 to TRBJ2-7; TRBD1 matches at 10 bases. Trimming took 6 bases from V and 2 from J; bases not matched to a gene: 4. CDR3 length equals 14 residues. The germline gives CDR1 MNHEY, CDR2 SMNVEV (reference sequence). CDR3 amino acids: CASRPGQGTYEQYF. The CDR3 DNA sequence: TGTGCCAGCAGACCGGGACAGGGGACCTACGAGCAGTACTTC.

The V and J genes are TRBV6-4 and TRBJ1-6; D uncertain. This CDR3 spans 13 amino acids. The V gene's germline CDR1 is MRHNA and CDR2 SNTAGT. Trimming shortened V by 2 bases and J by 7 bases, and 6 bases separated the two germline ends. CDR3 nucleotides: TGTGCCAGCAGTGACAGGGAAAATTCACCCCTCCACTTT. Protein sequence: CASSDRENSPLHF.

This chain uses TRBV28 with TRBJ2-7; D perhaps matches TRBD2 (6 bases). V was shortened by 7 bases and J by 0 bases, with 16 bases between the two germline ends. The CDR3 length is 15 residues. CDR1 is MDHEN, CDR2 SYDVKM, per germline. The CDR3: CASTLGTYSSYEQYF. The CDR3 nucleotides are TGTGCCAGCACCCTAGGGACTTACAGCTCCTACGAGCAGTACTTC.

The J gene is TRBJ2-1, the V gene TRBV27; TRBD1 agrees at 9 bases. The V gene's germline CDR1 is MNHEY and CDR2 SMNVEV (reference sequence). CDR3 length: 15 amino acids. After removal of 5 bases from V and 5 bases from J, the junction contained 7 bases not matched to a gene. The CDR3 protein is CASSPRTGAHNEQFF. CDR3 bases: TGTGCCAGCAGTCCCCGGACAGGGGCACACAATGAGCAGTTCTTC.

This clone has a handful of counts. CDR3 protein: CASSFNKENGYTF. CDR3 nucleotide sequence: TGTGCCAGCAGCTTTAACAAGGAAAATGGCTACACCTTC. The gene calls are TRBV7-2 and TRBJ1-2; D is unresolved. The CDR3 is 13 amino acids. CDR1 SGHTA and CDR2 FQGNSA come from the germline V gene. V was shortened by 3 bases and J by 6 bases, with 11 bases between the two germline ends.

This clone was found once. The chain is built from TRBV6-1 and TRBJ2-6, with D possibly matching TRBD1 (6 bases). Germline loops: CDR1 MNHNS, CDR2 SASEGT. The CDR3 spans 16 residues. Deletions cut 4 bases from V and 1 base from J, with 11 bases between. CDR3 DNA sequence: TGTGCCAGCAGTGTCAGGGGAAGGTCTGGGGCCAACGTCCTGACTTTC. Its translation is CASSVRGRSGANVLTF.

This clone was seen a few times. The gene calls are TRBV27 and TRBJ2-7; D unresolved. Trimming shortened V by 4 bases and J by 3 bases, and 16 bases separated the two germline ends. Germline assignment: CDR1 MNHEY and CDR2 SMNVEV (reference sequence). The CDR3 runs to 15 residues. CDR3 in amino acids: CASSSYKEIDYEQYF. The CDR3 coding sequence is TGTGCCAGCAGTTCATACAAAGAGATTGACTACGAGCAGTACTTC.

The chain couples TRBV11-3 to TRBJ2-1, with 8 positions matching TRBD2. V shed 2 bases and J 3 bases; nucleotides not matched to a gene: 3. Germline V gene lookup returns CDR1 SGHNT and CDR2 YENEEA. This CDR3 contains 15 residues. Here the CDR3 reads CASSLSGSIYNEQFF. Here the CDR3 DNA reads TGTGCCAGCAGCTTAAGCGGGAGTATCTACAATGAGCAGTTCTTC.

This chain joins TRBV11-2 and TRBJ2-2; TRBD2 matches 9 bases. The V and J ends lost 4 bases and 6 bases, in that order; junction bases with no gene match: 9. The length of the CDR3 is 16 residues. CDR1 and CDR2 from the germline V gene are SGHAT and FQNNGV. CDR3 residues: CASSSPGLAIPGELFF. CDR3 in DNA: TGTGCCAGCAGCTCCCCGGGACTAGCCATACCCGGGGAGCTGTTTTTT.

This clone was observed a few times. The genes are TRBV14 and TRBJ2-3; weak D call: TRBD1 (6 bases). The V end lost 3 bases, the J end lost 3 bases, and 13 bases lay between the germline ends. This CDR3 is built from 15 residues. CDR1 and CDR2 (germline): SGHDN, FVKESK. CDR3 coding DNA: TGTGCCAGCAGCCACGTACAGGGTACGACAGATACGCAGTATTTT. It encodes CASSHVQGTTDTQYF.

The chain links TRBV5-1 to TRBJ1-1; 8 bases are a match to TRBD1. The CDR3 contains 14 residues. Per the germline V gene, CDR1 is SGHRS and CDR2 is YFSETQ. The ends lost 0 bases at V and 4 bases at J; junction bases unmatched: 2. The CDR3 sequence: CASSLDRGSTEAFF. CDR3 in DNA: TGCGCCAGCAGCTTGGACAGGGGGAGCACTGAAGCTTTCTTT. The complete variable domain, with remaining parts taken from reference TRBV5-1 and TRBJ1-1, reads KAGVTQTPRYLIKTRGQQVTLSCSPISGHRSVSWYQQTPGQGLQFLFEYFSETQRNKGNFPGRFSGRQFSNSRSEMNVSTLELGDSALYLCASSLDRGSTEAFFGQGTRLTVV.

This clone was found once. V is TRBV28 and J is TRBJ1-2; no clear D. The V gene lost 6 bases and the J gene lost 4 bases, with 15 bases spanning the gap. The germline V gene has CDR1 MDHEN and CDR2 SYDVKM. The CDR3 contains 14 residues. CDR3 bases: TGTGCCAGCAGCCTCTGGGCCGGGAGCTATGGCTACACCTTC. Encoded protein: CASSLWAGSYGYTF.

The genes are TRBV9 and TRBJ2-5; TRBD1 matches at 8 bases. Unmatched junction bases numbered 10, after V lost 4 bases and J lost 5 bases. The CDR3 is made up of 15 amino acids. Germline CDR1 SGDLS, CDR2 YYNGEE. Here the CDR3 DNA reads TGTGCCAGCAGCACCCAGGGGGCTATTGAGGAGACCCAGTACTTC. It is translated as CASSTQGAIEETQYF.

This sequence joins TRBV29-1 and TRBJ1-4; 7 nucleotides match TRBD1. The germline gives CDR1 SQVTM, CDR2 ANQGSEA. V was clipped by 7 bases and J by 7 bases; unmatched bases: 9. The CDR3 covers 13 residues. The CDR3 DNA reads TGCAGCGCCCAAACAGGGGATTTTGAAAAACTGTTTTTT. Translated, it gives CSAQTGDFEKLFF.

V gene TRBV6-1 combines with J gene TRBJ2-3, with D tentatively TRBD1 (6 bases). The CDR3 length is 15 residues. V was shortened by 0 bases and J by 0 bases, with 7 bases between the two germline ends. Per germline, CDR1 MNHNS and CDR2 SASEGT. CDR3 DNA: TGTGCCAGCAGTGAAGCGGGACACAGCACAGATACGCAGTATTTT. This encodes CASSEAGHSTDTQYF.

This chain connects TRBV18 to TRBJ1-2, with 9 bases matching TRBD1. CDR3 size: 14 residues. Per germline, CDR1 KGHSH and CDR2 LQKENI. The ends lost 4 bases at V and 6 bases at J; junction bases unmatched: 6. The CDR3 sequence: CASSRDRVTDGYTF. Written as DNA, the CDR3 is TGTGCCAGCTCACGGGACAGGGTGACTGATGGCTACACCTTC.

V gene TRBV9 combines with J gene TRBJ2-5; D gene unclear. There are 12 residues in the CDR3. Germline CDR1 and CDR2: SGDLS and YYNGEE. Trimming stripped 0 bases from V and 5 bases from J, with 5 bases between. The chain's CDR3 is CASSVVGETQYF. CDR3 in DNA: TGTGCCAGCAGCGTAGTGGGGGAGACCCAGTACTTC.

J is TRBJ2-3 and V is TRBV5-1, with D perhaps TRBD2 (7 bases). The germline V gene has CDR1 SGHRS and CDR2 YFSETQ. The length of the CDR3 is 16 residues. V was trimmed by 0 bases and J by 3 bases, leaving 14 bases between them. The DNA of the CDR3 is TGCGCCAGCAGCTTGGTGGGGGGGCCTGGGACAGATACGCAGTATTTT. Residues: CASSLVGGPGTDTQYF.

This chain links TRBV4-1 with TRBJ2-7, with 8 bases fitting TRBD1. The CDR3 is 14 amino acids. Trimming took 4 bases from V and 4 from J; bases not matched to a gene: 6. Per germline, CDR1 MGHRA and CDR2 YSYEKL. The CDR3 protein is CASSPDRVGYEQYF. For the CDR3, the DNA is TGCGCCAGCAGCCCGGACAGGGTGGGGTACGAGCAGTACTTC.

This chain joins TRBV7-6 and TRBJ2-1; 7 bases are a match to TRBD2. This CDR3 has 12 amino acids. Per germline, CDR1 SGHVS and CDR2 FNYEAQ. Trimming at V came to 11 bases and at J to 1 base, leaving 2 bases not matched to a gene. CDR3 DNA: TGTGCCGGGGGGGGGTCCTACAATGAGCAGTTCTTC. Translated, it gives CAGGGSYNEQFF.

The gene calls are TRBV6-4 and TRBJ2-7, with D possibly TRBD2 on 5 matching bases. The germline V gene has CDR1 MRHNA and CDR2 SNTAGT. CDR3 length equals 13 residues. V was trimmed by 2 bases and J by 6 bases, leaving 11 bases between them. The CDR3 nucleotides are TGTGCCAGCAGTGACACCCGGGGTTCCGAGCAGTACTTC. Translating gives CASSDTRGSEQYF.

This clone was detected only once. The chain has TRBV30 and TRBJ1-2, with 9 bases identical to TRBD1. V shed 0 bases and J 4 bases; nucleotides not matched to a gene: 6. CDR3 size: 15 residues. The germline CDR1 and CDR2 sequences are GTSNPN and SVGIG (reference sequence). CDR3 DNA sequence: TGTGCCTGGAGTGTACCTGAGACAGGGGGCTATGGCTACACCTTC. This codes for CAWSVPETGGYGYTF.

The rearrangement links TRBV5-1 to TRBJ2-7; D is unclear. Trimming removed 6 bases at V and 3 bases at J, with 16 bases between. CDR3 length equals 14 residues. Germline V gene sequence: CDR1 SGHRS, CDR2 YFSETQ. CDR3 sequence: CASTDETSGYEQYF. The DNA of the CDR3 is TGCGCCAGCACCGACGAGACCTCTGGCTACGAGCAGTACTTC.

This chain links TRBV18 with TRBJ2-1; 10 nucleotides agree with TRBD2. V gave up 3 bases and J gave up 4 bases; unmatched junction bases: 3. The CDR3 is made up of 15 amino acids. Germline V gene lookup returns CDR1 KGHSH and CDR2 LQKENI. CDR3 DNA sequence: TGTGCCAGCTCACCCGGACTAGCGGCTTACAATGAGCAGTTCTTC. It is translated as CASSPGLAAYNEQFF.